This T cell receptor beta chain is drawn from a study of control samples from healthy donors and cancer patients. TCRdb keeps only in-frame clones here, not all; method: immunoSEQ multiplex PCR. Of roughly 73,000 clones in the sample, around 94% are singletons; the top ten hold approximately 5.8%. This receptor was identified in a woman aged 55-70 years in good health. The sample comprised blood.

CDR3 protein: CATSREGGNSNQPQHF. CDR3 sequence (DNA): TGTGCCACCAGCAGAGAGGGGGGTAATAGCAATCAGCCCCAGCATTTT. The genes are TRBV15 and TRBJ1-5; D possibly corresponds to TRBD1 (5 bases). The ends were cut back, 0 bases at V and 0 bases at J, with 9 bases in the middle. This CDR3 is built from 16 residues. Germline V gene lookup returns CDR1 LNHNV and CDR2 YYDKDF (reference sequence).